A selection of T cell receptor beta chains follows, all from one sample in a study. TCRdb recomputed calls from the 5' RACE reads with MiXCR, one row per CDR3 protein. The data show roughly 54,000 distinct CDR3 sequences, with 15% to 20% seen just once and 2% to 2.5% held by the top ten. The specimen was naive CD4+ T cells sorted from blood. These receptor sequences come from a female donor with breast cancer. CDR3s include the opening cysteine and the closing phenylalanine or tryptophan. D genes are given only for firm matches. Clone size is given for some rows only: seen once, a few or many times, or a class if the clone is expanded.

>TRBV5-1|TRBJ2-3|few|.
TGCGCCAGCAGCTTTCTCACTAGCTACACAGATACGCAGTATTTT
CASSFLTSYTDTQYF
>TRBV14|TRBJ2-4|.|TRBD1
TGTGCCAGCAGCCAAGTCCAGGGGGTATTAAACATTCAGTACTTC
CASSQVQGVLNIQYF
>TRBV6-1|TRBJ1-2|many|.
TGTGCCAGCAGTGACTATGGCTACACCTTC
CASSDYGYTF
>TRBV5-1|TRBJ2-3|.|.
TGCGCCAGCTCTGTACGGTCGGGCACAGATACGCAGTATTTT
CASSVRSGTDTQYF
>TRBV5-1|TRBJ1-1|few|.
TGCGCCAGCACTGGAGGTGTTATGAACACTGAAGCTTTCTTT
CASTGGVMNTEAFF
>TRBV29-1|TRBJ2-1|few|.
TGCAGCGTTGAAGGGTTAGGGGCCTACAATGAGCAGTTCTTC
CSVEGLGAYNEQFF
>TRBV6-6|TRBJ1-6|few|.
TGTGCCAGCAGTTACGATTCACCCCTCCACTTT
CASSYDSPLHF
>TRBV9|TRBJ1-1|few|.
TGTGCCAGCAGCGTAGATGGGGCTCAAGCTTTCTTT
CASSVDGAQAFF
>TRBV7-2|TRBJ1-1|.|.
TGTGCCAGCAGCTTATTCTCAGGGAACACTGAAGCTTTCTTT
CASSLFSGNTEAFF
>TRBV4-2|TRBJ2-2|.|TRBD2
TGTGCCAGCAGCCCAGGGGGACTAGCGGGAAACACCGGGGAGCTGTTTTTT
CASSPGGLAGNTGELFF
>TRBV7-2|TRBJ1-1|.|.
TGTGCCAGCAGCGACGGGGTGTCCACTGAAGCTTTCTTT
CASSDGVSTEAFF
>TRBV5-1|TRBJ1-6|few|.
TGCGCCAGCACCACGGGACAAGTCGATTCACCCCTCCACTTT
CASTTGQVDSPLHF
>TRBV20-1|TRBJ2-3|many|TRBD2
TGCAGTGCTAGAGATGAGCGGGAGATGGGCACAGATACGCAGTATTTT
CSARDEREMGTDTQYF
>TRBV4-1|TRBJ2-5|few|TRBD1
TGCGCCAGCAGCCCTAGACAGGGAGAGACCCAGTACTTC
CASSPRQGETQYF
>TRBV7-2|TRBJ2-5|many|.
TGTGCCAGCAGCTTAGACAGGGCGCAAGAGACCCAGTACTTC
CASSLDRAQETQYF
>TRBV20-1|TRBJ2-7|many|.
TGCAGTGCTAGACCCCCCCCCTACGAGCAGTACTTC
CSARPPPYEQYF
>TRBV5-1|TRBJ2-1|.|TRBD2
TGCGCCAGCAGCCTGGCTAGCGGGCGGAATGAGCAGTTCTTC
CASSLASGRNEQFF
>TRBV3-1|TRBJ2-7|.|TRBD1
TGTGCCAGCAGCCAAGAGCCCGGGACAGGGGTAGGAGTCTCGGTCTACGAGCAGTACTTC
CASSQEPGTGVGVSVYEQYF
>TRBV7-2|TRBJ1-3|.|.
TGTGCCAGCAGCTTACGGGGTATCTCTGGAAACACCATATATTTT
CASSLRGISGNTIYF
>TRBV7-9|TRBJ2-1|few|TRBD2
TGTGCCAGCAGCTTCGGCGGGAGGCCCTACAATGAGCAGTTCTTC
CASSFGGRPYNEQFF
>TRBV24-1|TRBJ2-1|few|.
TGTGCCACCAGTGATGCCCGGGGCGGCTCCTACAATGAGCAGTTCTTC
CATSDARGGSYNEQFF
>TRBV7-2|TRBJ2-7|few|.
TGTGCCAGCAGCTTCGACAGTAAATTCATATTATCGAGATACGAGCAGTACTTC
CASSFDSKFILSRYEQYF
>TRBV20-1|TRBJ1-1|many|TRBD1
TGCAGTGCTATGTACAGGGGGCAAACTGAAGCTTTCTTT
CSAMYRGQTEAFF
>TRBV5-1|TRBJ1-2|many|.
TGCGCCAGCAGTAGGGACCGAGCTAACTATGGCTACACCTTC
CASSRDRANYGYTF
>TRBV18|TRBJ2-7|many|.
TGTGCCAGCTCACCGGACAGACTGAGCTCCTACGAGCAGTACTTC
CASSPDRLSSYEQYF
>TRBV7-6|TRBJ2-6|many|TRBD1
TGTGCCAGCAGCGGACAGGGGGCCGGGGCCAACGTCCTGACTTTC
CASSGQGAGANVLTF
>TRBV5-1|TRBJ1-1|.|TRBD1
TGCGCCAGCACCAGACAGGGGGACACTGAAGCTTTCTTT
CASTRQGDTEAFF
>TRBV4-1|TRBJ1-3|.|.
TGCGCCAGCAGCCAATCTGAGGGGCAAGGAAACACCATATATTTT
CASSQSEGQGNTIYF
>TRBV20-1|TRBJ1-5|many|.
TGCAGTGCTCAAGGGAGAGGCCAGGGGCCCCAGCATTTT
CSAQGRGQGPQHF
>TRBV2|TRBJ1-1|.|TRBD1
TGTGCCAGCAGGGCTTCTAAGGGGGCGGACACTGAAGCTTTCTTT
CASRASKGADTEAFF
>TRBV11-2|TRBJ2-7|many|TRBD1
TGTGCCAGCAGCTTACATCAGGGGGCCACCTACGAGCAGTACTTC
CASSLHQGATYEQYF
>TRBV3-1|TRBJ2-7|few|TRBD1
TGTGCCAGCAGCCTCCGAAGGGGACAGGGGGCTGGCGAGCAGTACTTC
CASSLRRGQGAGEQYF
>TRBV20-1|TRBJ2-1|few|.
TGCAGTGCTTCCCTTCACTGGGGTGATGAGCAGTTCTTC
CSASLHWGDEQFF
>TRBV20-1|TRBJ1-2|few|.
TGCAGTGCTAGTCCCGGGGTCTATGGCTACACCTTC
CSASPGVYGYTF
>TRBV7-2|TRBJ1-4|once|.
TGTGCCAGCAGCTTAATATTTGAAAAACTGTTTTTT
CASSLIFEKLFF
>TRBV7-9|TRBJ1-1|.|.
TGTGCCAGCAGCCCTGGAGTGGTACAGAACACTGAAGCTTTCTTT
CASSPGVVQNTEAFF